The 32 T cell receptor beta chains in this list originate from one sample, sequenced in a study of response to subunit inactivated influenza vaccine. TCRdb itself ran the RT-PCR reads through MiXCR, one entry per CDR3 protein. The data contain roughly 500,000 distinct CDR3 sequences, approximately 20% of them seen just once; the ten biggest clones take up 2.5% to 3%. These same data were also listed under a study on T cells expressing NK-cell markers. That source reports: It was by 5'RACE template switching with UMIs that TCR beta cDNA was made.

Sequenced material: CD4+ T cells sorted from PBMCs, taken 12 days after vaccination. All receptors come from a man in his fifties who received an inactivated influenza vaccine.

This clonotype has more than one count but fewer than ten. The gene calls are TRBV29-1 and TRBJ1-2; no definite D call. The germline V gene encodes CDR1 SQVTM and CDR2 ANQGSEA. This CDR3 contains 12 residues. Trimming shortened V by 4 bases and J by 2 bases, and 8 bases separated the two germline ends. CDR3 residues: CSVGDKNYGYTF. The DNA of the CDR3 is TGCAGCGTTGGAGACAAGAACTATGGCTACACCTTC.

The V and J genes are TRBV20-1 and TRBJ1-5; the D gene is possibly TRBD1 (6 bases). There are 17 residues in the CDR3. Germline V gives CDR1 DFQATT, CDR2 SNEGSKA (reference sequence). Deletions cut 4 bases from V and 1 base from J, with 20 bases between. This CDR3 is CSANQWGGTSSNQPQHF. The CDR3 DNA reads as TGCAGTGCTAACCAGTGGGGCGGGACATCGAGCAATCAGCCCCAGCATTTT.

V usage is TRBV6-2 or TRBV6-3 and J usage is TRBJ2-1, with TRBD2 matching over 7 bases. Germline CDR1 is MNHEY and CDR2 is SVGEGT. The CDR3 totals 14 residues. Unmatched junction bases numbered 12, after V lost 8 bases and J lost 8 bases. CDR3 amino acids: CASRQSSGAHEQFF. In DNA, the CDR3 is TGTGCCAGCCGTCAGTCTAGCGGCGCTCATGAGCAGTTCTTC.

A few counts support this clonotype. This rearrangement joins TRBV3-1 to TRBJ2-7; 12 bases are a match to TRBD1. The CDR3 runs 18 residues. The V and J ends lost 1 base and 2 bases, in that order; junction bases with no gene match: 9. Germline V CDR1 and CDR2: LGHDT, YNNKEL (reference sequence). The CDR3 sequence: CASSQVWDRGRGAYEQYF. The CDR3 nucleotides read TGTGCCAGCAGCCAAGTATGGGACAGGGGGCGCGGAGCCTACGAGCAGTACTTC.

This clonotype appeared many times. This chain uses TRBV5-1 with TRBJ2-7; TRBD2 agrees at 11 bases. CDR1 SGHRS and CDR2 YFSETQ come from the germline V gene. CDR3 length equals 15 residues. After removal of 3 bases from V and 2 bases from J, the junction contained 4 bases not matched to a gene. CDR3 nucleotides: TGCGCCAGCAGCTCCGTAGCGGGGGGGCCCTACGAGCAGTACTTC. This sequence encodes CASSSVAGGPYEQYF.

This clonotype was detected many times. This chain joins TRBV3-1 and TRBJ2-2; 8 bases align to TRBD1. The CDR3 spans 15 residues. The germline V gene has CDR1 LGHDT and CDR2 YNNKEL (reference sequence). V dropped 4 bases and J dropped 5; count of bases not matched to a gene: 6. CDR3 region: CASSLRQGYTGELFF. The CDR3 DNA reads TGTGCCAGCAGCCTGAGACAGGGGTATACCGGGGAGCTGTTTTTT.

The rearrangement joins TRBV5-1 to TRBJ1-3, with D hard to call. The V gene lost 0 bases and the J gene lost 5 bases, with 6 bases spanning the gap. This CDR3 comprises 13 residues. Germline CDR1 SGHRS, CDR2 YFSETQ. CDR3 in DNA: TGCGCCAGCAGCTTGGCCGGACGAAACACCATATATTTT. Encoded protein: CASSLAGRNTIYF.

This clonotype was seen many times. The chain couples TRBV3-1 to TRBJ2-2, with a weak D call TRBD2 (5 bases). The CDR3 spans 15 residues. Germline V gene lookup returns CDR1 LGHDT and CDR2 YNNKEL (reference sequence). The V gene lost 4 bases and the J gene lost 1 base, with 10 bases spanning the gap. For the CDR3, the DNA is TGTGCCAGCAGCCCCGGCGGAGGGAACACCGGGGAGCTGTTTTTT. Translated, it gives CASSPGGGNTGELFF.

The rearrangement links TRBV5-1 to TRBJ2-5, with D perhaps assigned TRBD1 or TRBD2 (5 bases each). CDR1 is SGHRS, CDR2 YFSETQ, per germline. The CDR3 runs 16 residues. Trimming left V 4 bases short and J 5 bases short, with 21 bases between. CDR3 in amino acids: CASSPSWGRGPETQYF. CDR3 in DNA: TGCGCCAGCAGCCCTTCTTGGGGGAGAGGGCCGGAGACCCAGTACTTC. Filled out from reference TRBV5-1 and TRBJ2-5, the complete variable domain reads KAGVTQTPRYLIKTRGQQVTLSCSPISGHRSVSWYQQTPGQGLQFLFEYFSETQRNKGNFPGRFSGRQFSNSRSEMNVSTLELGDSALYLCASSPSWGRGPETQYFGPGTRLLVL.

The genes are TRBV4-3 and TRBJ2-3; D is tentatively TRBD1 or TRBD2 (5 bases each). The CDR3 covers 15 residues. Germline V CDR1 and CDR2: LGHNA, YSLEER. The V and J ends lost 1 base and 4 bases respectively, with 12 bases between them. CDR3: CASSQVSRGADTQYF. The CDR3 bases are TGCGCCAGCAGCCAAGTATCGAGGGGCGCAGATACGCAGTATTTT.

The CDR3 region has the DNA TGTGCCATCAGTGAGGGGAGGGCCCGCTCGGGTCCAGATACGCAGTATTTT. As protein: CAISEGRARSGPDTQYF. This chain connects TRBV10-3 to TRBJ2-3, with TRBD2 matching over 7 bases. The CDR3 is 17 amino acids. The J segment lost 4 bases and the V segment lost 2 bases, leaving 12 bases of the junction unmatched. Germline V gene lookup returns CDR1 ENHRY and CDR2 SYGVKD.

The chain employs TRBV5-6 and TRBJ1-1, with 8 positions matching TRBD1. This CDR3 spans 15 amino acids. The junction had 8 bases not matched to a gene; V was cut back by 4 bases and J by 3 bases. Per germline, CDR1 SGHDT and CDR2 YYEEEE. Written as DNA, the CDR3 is TGTGCCAGCAGCGATACCGGACAGGGACACACTGAAGCTTTCTTT. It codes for CASSDTGQGHTEAFF.

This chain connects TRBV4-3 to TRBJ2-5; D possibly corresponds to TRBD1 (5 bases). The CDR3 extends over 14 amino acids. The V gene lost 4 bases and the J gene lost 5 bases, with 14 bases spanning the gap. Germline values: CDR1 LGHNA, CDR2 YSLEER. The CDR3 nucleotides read TGCGCCAGCAGCCTCATGGGCAGGGTGGAGACCCAGTACTTC. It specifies CASSLMGRVETQYF.

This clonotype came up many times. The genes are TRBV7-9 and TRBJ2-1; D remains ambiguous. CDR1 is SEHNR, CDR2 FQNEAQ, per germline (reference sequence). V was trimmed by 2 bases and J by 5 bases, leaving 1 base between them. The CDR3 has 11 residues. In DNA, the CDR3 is TGTGCCAGCAGCTTAAACAATGAGCAGTTCTTC. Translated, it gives CASSLNNEQFF.

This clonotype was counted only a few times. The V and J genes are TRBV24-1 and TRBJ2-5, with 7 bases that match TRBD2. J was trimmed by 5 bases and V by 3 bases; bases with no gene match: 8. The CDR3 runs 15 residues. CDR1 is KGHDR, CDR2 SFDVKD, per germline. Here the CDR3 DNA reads TGTGCCACCAGTGATCTAAGAGCGGGATGGGAGACCCAGTACTTC. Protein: CATSDLRAGWETQYF.

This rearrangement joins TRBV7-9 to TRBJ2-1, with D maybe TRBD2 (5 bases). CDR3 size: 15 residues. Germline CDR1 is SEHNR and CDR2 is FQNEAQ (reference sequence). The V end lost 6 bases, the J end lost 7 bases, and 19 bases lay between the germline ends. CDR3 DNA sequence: TGTGCCAGCAGTCGAGGGTGGGGTTCGGGGAATGAGCAGTTCTTC. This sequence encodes CASSRGWGSGNEQFF.

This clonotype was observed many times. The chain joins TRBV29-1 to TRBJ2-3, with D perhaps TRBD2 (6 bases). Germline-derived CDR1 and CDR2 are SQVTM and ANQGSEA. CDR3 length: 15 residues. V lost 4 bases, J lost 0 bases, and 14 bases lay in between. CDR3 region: CSVVRAGSSTDTQYF. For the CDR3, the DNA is TGCAGCGTTGTTAGGGCGGGATCTAGCACAGATACGCAGTATTTT.

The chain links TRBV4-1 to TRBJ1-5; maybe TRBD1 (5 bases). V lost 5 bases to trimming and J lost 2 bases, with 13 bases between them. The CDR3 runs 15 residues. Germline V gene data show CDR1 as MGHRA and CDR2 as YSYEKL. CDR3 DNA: TGCGCCAGCAGCACACAGGTTGGTGGCAATCAGCCCCAGCATTTT. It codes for CASSTQVGGNQPQHF.

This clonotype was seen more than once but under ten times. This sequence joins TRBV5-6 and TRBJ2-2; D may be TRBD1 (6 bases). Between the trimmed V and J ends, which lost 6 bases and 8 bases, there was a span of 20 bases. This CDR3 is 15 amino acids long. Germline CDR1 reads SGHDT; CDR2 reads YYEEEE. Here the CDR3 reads CASTALSTQGGELFF. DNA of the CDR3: TGTGCCAGCACCGCGCTATCCACCCAGGGGGGGGAGCTGTTTTTT.

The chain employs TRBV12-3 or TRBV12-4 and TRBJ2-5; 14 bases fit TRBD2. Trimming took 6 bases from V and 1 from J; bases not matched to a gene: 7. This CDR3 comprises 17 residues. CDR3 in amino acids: CASSYGTSGGTQETQYF. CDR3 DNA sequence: TGTGCCAGCAGCTACGGGACTAGCGGGGGAACCCAAGAGACCCAGTACTTC.

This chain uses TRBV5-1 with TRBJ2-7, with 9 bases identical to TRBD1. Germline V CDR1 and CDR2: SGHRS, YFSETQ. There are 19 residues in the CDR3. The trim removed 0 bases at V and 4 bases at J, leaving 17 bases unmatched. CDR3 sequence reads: CASSLDGTGHLSRPYEQYF. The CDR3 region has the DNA TGCGCCAGCAGCTTGGACGGGACAGGGCATCTCAGCCGGCCGTACGAGCAGTACTTC.

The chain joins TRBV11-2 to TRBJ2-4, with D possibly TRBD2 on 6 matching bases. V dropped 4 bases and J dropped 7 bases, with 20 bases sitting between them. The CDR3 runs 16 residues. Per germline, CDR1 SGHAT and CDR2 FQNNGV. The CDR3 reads CASSSTVGSRGNIQYF. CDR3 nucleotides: TGTGCCAGCAGCTCAACGGTTGGGTCCCGGGGGAACATTCAGTACTTC.

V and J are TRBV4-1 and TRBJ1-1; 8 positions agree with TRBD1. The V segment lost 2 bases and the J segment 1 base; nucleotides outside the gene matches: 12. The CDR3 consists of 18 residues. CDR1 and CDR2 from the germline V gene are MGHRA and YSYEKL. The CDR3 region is CASSQRPRPGQENTEAFF. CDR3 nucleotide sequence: TGCGCCAGCAGCCAACGCCCCAGGCCGGGACAGGAGAACACTGAAGCTTTCTTT.

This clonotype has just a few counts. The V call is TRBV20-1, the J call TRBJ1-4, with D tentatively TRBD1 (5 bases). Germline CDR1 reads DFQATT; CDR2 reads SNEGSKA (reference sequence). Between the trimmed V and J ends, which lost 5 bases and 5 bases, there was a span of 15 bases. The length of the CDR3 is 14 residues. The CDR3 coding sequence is TGCAGTGCTCCCAAGAGGGGACTAAATGAAAAACTGTTTTTT. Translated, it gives CSAPKRGLNEKLFF.

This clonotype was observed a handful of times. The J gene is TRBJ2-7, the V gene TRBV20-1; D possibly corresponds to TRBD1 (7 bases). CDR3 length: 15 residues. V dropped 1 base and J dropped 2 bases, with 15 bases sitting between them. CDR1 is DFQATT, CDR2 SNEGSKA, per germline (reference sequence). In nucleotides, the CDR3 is TGCAGTGCTAGAGGATCTAGCGACAGGGCCTACGAGCAGTACTTC. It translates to CSARGSSDRAYEQYF.

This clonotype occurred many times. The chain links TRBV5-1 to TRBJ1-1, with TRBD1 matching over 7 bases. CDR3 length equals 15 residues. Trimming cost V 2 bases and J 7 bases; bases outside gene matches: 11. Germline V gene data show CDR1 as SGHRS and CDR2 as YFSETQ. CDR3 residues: CASSLGQVKGGEAFF. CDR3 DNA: TGCGCCAGCAGCTTAGGACAGGTCAAAGGGGGTGAAGCTTTCTTT.

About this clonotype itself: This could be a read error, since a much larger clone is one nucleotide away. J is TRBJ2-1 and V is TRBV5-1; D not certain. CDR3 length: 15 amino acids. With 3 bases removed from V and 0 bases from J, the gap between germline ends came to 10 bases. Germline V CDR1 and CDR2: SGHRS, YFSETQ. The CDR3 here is CASSWVSSSYNEQFF. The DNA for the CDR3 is TGCGCCAGCAGCTGGGTCAGTAGCTCCTACAATGAGCAGTTCTTC.

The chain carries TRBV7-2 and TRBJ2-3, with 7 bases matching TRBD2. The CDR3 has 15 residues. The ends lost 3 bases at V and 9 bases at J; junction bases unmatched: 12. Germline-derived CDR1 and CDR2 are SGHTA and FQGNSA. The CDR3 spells CASSFLAAERATQYF. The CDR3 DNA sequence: TGTGCCAGCAGCTTCCTAGCGGCGGAGCGGGCAACGCAGTATTTT.

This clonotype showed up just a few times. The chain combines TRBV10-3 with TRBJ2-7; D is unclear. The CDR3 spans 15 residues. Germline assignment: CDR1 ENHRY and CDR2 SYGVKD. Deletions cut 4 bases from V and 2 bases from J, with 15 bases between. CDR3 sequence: CAISATNRVTYEQYF. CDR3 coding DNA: TGTGCCATCAGTGCCACCAATCGGGTTACCTACGAGCAGTACTTC.

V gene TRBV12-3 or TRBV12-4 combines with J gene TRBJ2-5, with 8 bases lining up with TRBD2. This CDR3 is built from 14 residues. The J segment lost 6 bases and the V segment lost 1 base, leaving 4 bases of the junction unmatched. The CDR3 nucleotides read TGTGCCAGCAGTTTAGAACTAGCGGAGAAGACCCAGTACTTC. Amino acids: CASSLELAEKTQYF.

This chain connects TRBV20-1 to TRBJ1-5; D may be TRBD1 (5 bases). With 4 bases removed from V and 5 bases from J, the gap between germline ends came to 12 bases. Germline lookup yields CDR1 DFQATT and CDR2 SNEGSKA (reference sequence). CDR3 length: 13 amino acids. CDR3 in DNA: TGCAGTGCTACCCGGGACGGATATCAGCCCCAGCATTTT. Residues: CSATRDGYQPQHF.

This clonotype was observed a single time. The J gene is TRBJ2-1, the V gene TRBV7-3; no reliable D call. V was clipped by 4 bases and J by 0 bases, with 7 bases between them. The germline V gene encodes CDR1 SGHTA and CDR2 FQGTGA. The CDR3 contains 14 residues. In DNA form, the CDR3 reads TGTGCCAGCAGCTCCCTGGGCTCCTACAATGAGCAGTTCTTC. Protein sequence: CASSSLGSYNEQFF. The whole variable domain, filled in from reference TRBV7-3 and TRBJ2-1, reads GAGVSQTPSNKVTEKGKYVELRCDPISGHTALYWYRQSLGQGPEFLIYFQGTGAADDSGLPNDRFFAVRPEGSVSTLKIQRTERGDSAVYLCASSSLGSYNEQFFGPGTRLTVL.